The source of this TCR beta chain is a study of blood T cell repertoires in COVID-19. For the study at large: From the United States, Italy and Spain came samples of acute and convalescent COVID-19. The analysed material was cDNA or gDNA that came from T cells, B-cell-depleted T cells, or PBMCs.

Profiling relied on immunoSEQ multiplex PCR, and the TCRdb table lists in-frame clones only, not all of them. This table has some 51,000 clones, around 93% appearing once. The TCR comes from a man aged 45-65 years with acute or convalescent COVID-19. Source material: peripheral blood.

This chain's CDR3 is CASSPRNSPLHF. DNA of the CDR3: TGTGCCAGCAGCCCCCGGAATTCACCCCTCCACTTT. The rearrangement uses TRBV7-2 and TRBJ1-6; D uncertain. Germline CDR1 SGHTA, CDR2 FQGNSA. The CDR3 is 12 residues long. V was clipped by 5 bases and J by 7 bases, with 6 bases between them.